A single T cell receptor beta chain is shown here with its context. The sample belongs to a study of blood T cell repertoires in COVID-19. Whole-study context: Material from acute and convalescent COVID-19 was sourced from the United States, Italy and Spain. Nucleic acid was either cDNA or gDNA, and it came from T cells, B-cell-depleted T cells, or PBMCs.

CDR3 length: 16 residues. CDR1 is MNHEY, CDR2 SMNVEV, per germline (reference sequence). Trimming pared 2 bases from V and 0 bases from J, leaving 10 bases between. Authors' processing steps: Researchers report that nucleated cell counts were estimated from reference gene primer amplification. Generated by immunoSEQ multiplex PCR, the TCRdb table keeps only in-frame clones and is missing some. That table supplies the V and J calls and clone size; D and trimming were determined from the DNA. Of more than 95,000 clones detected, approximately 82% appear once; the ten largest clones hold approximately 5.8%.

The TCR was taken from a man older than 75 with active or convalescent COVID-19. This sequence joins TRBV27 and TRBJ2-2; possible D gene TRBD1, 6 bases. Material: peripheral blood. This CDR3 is CASSLSDRTNTGELFF. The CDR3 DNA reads TGTGCCAGCAGTTTAAGTGACAGGACGAACACCGGGGAGCTGTTTTTT.